This T cell receptor (beta chain) was recorded in a study of regulatory T cells in long-lasting Graves disease. Study findings and constraints: Clonotypes that were public and shared totalled roughly 3,000 in persistent patients versus roughly 1,000 in new patients.

CDR1 and CDR2 from the germline V gene are SGHAT and FQNNGV. The CDR3 runs to 12 residues. V lost 5 bases to trimming and J lost 7 bases, with 9 bases between them. Indicated time point: newly diagnosed GD, antithyroid drugs for less than 3 months. Researchers made the TCR library from RNA that was extracted from PBMCs. This clonotype was seen repeatedly, ten times or more. Its antigen remains unidentified. Through Arm-PCR of CDR3 regions and iRepertoire HTBI primers, TCR beta libraries were built. In the authors' workflow: The samples yielded 55 to 75 TRBV and approximately 15 TRBJ segments. Via MiXCR, TCRdb re-called the multiplex PCR reads, giving one row per CDR3 protein. What appears here as the V and J calls and clone size reflects TCRdb's work, not the paper's. This sample has 560,000 or so distinct CDR3 sequences; about 16% occur once, and the top ten carry around 12%. These data are also associated with another study on T cells in Graves' hyperthyroidism and ophthalmopathy. That source adds: Used for diagnoses were clinical symptoms, serum thyroxine and TRAb, thyroid ultrasound and orbital computed tomography.

The source of this sequence is a man aged 18-30 years with Graves disease. The chain uses TRBV11-2 and TRBJ2-1; possibly TRBD2 for D (5 bases). Specimen: peripheral blood mononuclear cells (PBMCs), collected at new diagnosis, from a patient treated with antithyroid drugs. CDR3 DNA: TGTGCCAGCAGCCGAAGGGAGAATGAGCAGTTCTTC. This sequence encodes CASSRRENEQFF.